This TCR beta chain was captured by sequencing in a study of T cells in Graves' hyperthyroidism and ophthalmopathy. RNA transcripts provided the source from which TCR beta CDR3 regions were amplified. A first-round RT-PCR of the TCR CDR3 used the HTBI primer set. In TCRdb, the multiplex PCR reads were re-called with MiXCR into one record per CDR3 protein. The table lists 500,000 to 600,000 distinct CDR3 sequences, about half of them singletons. Trimming shortened V by 3 bases and J by 4 bases, and 10 bases separated the two germline ends. The CDR3 totals 13 residues. CDR1 SGHDT and CDR2 YYEEEE come from the germline V gene. This clonotype was seen many times.

Sequences were obtained from peripheral blood or thyroid tissue (not recorded which). This chain joins TRBV5-6 and TRBJ1-2; D gene uncertain. The TCR originated in an adult woman with Graves' disease, either hyperthyroidism or ophthalmopathy (not recorded which). The CDR3 DNA sequence: TGTGCCAGCAGCTCACGGTCGCTCTATGGCTACACCTTC. Translating it yields CASSSRSLYGYTF.